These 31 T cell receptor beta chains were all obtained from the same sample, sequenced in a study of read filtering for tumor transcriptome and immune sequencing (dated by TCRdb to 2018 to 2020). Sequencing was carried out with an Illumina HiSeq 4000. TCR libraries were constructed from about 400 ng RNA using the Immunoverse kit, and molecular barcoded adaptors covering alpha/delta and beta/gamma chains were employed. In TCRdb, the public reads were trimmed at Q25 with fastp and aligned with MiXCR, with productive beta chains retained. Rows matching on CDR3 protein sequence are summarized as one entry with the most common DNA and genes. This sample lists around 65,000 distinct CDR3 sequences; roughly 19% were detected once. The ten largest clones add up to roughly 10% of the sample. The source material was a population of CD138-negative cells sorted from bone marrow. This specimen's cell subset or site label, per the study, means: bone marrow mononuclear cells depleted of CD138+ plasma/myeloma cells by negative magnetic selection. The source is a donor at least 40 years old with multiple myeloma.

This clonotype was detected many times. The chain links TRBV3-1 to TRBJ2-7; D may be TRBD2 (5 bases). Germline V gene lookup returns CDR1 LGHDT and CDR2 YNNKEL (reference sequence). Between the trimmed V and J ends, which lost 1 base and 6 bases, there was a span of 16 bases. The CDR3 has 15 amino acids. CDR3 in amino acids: CASSQAGLDSSEQYF. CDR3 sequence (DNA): TGTGCCAGCAGCCAAGCTGGACTCGACTCATCCGAGCAGTACTTC.

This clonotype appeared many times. CDR3 residues: CSASHREETQYF. The CDR3 region has the DNA TGCAGTGCTAGTCACAGGGAAGAGACCCAGTACTTC. This rearrangement joins TRBV20-1 to TRBJ2-5, with a possible D match to TRBD1 (6 bases). This CDR3 spans 12 amino acids. Trimming took off 3 bases at V and 3 bases at J, with 8 bases between the two ends. Germline V CDR1 and CDR2: DFQATT, SNEGSKA (reference sequence).

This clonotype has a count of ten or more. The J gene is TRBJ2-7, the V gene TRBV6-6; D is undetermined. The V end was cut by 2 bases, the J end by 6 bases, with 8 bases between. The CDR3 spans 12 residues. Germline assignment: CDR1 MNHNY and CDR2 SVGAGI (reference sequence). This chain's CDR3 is CASSYVSGEQYF. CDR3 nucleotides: TGTGCCAGCAGTTACGTTTCAGGCGAGCAGTACTTC.

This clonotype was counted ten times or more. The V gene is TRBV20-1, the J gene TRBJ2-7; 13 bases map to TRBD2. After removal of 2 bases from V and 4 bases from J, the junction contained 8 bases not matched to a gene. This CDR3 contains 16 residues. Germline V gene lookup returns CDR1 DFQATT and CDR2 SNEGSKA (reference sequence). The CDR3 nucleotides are TGCAGTGCTAGAAGCCCGGGACTAGCGGGACCTTACGAGCAGTACTTC. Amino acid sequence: CSARSPGLAGPYEQYF.

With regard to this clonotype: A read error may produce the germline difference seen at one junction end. The CDR3, as DNA: TGTGCCAGCAGCTCCACCTTAGGGGGTGAAAAACCGTTTTTT. This translates into CASSSTLGGEKPFF. This chain links TRBV2 with TRBJ1-4; D is possibly TRBD1 (6 bases). This CDR3 is built from 14 residues. Germline CDR1 reads SNHLY; CDR2 reads FYNNEI. Variable domain in full (rest from reference TRBV2 and TRBJ1-4): EPEVTQTPSHQVTQMGQEVILRCVPISNHLYFYWYRQILGQKVEFLVSFYNNEISEKSEIFDDQFSVERPDGSNFTLKIRSTKLEDSAMYFCASSSTLGGEKPFFGSGTQLSVL.

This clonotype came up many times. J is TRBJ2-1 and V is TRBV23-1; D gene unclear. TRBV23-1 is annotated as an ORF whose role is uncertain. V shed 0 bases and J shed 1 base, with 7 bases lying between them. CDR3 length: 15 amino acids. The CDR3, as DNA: TGCGCCAGCAGTCAATCGGGTCGATCCTACAATGAGCAGTTCTTC. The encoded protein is CASSQSGRSYNEQFF.

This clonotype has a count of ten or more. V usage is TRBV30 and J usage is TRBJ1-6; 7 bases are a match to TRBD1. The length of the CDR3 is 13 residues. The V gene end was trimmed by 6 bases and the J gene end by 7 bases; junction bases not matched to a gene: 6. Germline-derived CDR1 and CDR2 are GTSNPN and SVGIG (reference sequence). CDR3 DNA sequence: TGTGCCTGTGGGGGACAGAGGAATTCACCCCTCCACTTT. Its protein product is CACGGQRNSPLHF.

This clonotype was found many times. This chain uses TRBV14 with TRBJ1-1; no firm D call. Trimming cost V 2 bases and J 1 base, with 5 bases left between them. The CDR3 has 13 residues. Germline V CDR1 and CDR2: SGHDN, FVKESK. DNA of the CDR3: TGTGCCAGCAGCCAACACCAGAACACTGAAGCTTTCTTT. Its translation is CASSQHQNTEAFF.

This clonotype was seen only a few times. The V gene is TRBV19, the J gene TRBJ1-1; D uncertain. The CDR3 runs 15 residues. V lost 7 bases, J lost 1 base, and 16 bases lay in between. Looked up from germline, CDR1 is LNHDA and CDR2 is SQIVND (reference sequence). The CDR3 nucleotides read TGTGCCAGTACCCCTCGCCCACACGGGAACACTGAAGCTTTCTTT. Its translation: CASTPRPHGNTEAFF.

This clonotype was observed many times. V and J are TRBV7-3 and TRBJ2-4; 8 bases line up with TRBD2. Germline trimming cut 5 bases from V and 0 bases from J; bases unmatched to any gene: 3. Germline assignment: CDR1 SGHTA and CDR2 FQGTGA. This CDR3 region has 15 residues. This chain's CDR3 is CASSRGGVAKNIQYF. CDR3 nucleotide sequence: TGTGCCAGCAGCCGGGGGGGGGTAGCCAAAAACATTCAGTACTTC.

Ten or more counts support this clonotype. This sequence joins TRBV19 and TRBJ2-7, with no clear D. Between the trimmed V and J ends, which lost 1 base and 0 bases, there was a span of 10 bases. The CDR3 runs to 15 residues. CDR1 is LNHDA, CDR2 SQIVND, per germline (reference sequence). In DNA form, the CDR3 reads TGTGCCAGTAGTATAGCTACTGGTAGCTCCTACGAGCAGTACTTC. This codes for CASSIATGSSYEQYF.

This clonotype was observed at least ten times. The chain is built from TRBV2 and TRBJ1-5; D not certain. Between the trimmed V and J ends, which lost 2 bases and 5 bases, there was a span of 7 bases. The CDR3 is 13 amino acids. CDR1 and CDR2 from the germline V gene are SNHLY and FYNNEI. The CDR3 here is CASSEYGDQPQHF. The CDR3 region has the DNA TGTGCCAGCAGTGAATACGGGGATCAGCCCCAGCATTTT.

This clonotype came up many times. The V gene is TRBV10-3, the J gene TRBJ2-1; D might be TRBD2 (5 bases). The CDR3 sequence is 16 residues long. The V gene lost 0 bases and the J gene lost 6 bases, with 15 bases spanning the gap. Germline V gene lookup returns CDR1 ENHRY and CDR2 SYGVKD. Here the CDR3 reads CAISESFQREGNEQFF. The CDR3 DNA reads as TGTGCCATCAGTGAGTCTTTCCAGCGTGAGGGCAATGAGCAGTTCTTC.

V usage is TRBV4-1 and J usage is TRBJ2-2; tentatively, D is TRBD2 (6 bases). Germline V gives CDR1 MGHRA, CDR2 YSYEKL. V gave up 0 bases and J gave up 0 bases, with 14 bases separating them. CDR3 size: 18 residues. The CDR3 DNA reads TGCGCCAGCAGCCAAGATCCTAGGTGGGGGGCGAACACCGGGGAGCTGTTTTTT. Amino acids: CASSQDPRWGANTGELFF.

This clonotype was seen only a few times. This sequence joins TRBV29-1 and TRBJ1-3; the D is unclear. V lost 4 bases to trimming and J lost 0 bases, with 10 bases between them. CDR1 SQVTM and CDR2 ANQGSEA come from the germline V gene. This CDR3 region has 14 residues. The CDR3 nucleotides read TGCAGCGTTGTAGAAGGGAGCTCTGGAAACACCATATATTTT. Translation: CSVVEGSSGNTIYF.

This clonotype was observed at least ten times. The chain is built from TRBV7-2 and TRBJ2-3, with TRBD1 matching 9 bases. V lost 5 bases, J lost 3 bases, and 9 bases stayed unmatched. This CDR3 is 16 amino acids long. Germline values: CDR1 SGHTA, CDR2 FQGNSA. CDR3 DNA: TGTGCCAGCAGCCCCGGGACAGGGATTAGAACAGATACGCAGTATTTT. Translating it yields CASSPGTGIRTDTQYF.

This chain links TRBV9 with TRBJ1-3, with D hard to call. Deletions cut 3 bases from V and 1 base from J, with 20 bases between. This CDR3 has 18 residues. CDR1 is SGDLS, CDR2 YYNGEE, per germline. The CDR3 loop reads CASSARGMGELSGNTIYF. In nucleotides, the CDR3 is TGTGCCAGCAGCGCCCGAGGGATGGGAGAGTTATCTGGAAACACCATATATTTT.

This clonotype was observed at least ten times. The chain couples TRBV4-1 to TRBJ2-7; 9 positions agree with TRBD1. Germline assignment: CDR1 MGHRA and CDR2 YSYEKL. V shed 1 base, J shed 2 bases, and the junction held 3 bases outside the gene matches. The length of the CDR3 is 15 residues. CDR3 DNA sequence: TGCGCCAGCAGCCAAGCACGGACAGGGGCCTACGAGCAGTACTTC. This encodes CASSQARTGAYEQYF.

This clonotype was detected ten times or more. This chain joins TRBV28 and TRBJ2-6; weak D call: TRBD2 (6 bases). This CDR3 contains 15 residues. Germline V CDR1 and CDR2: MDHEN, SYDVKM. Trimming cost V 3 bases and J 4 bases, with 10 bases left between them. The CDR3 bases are TGTGCCAGCAGTTTTCGGGGGTACGGGGCCAACGTCCTGACTTTC. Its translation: CASSFRGYGANVLTF.

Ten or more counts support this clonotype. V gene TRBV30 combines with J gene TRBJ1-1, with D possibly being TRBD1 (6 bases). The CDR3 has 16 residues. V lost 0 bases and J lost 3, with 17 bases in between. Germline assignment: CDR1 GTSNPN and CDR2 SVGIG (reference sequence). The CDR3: CAWSVQTGAWYTEAFF. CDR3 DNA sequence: TGTGCCTGGAGTGTACAGACGGGGGCTTGGTACACTGAAGCTTTCTTT.

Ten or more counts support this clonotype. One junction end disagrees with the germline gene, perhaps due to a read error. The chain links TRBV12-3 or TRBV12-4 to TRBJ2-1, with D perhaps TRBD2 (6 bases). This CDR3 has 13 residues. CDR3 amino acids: CASRITASEQTNF. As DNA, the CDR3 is TGTGCCAGCAGGATCACGGCTAGCGAGCAGACGAATTTC.

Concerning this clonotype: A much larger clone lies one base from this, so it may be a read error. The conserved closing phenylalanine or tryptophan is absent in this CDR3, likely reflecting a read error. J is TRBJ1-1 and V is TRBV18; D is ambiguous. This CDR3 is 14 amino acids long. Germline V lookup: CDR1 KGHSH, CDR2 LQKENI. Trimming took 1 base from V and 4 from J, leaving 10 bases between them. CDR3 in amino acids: CASSPRGHSTEAFI. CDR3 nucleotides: TGTGCCAGCTCACCACGAGGGCATAGCACTGAAGCTTTCATT.

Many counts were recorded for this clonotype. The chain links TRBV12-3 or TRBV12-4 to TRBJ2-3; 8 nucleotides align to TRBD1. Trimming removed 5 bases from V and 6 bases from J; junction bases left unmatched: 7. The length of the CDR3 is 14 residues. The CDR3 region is CASSPGQGQDTQYF. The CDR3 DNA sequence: TGTGCCAGCAGTCCCGGACAGGGTCAGGATACGCAGTATTTT.

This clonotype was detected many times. In nucleotides, the CDR3 is TGTGCCTGGAGTGCGGACAATGAGCAGTTCTTC. Amino acid sequence: CAWSADNEQFF. The chain employs TRBV30 and TRBJ2-1; D not resolved. CDR3 length: 11 amino acids. Trimming took 1 base from V and 5 from J, leaving 3 bases between them. CDR1 and CDR2 from the germline V gene are GTSNPN and SVGIG (reference sequence).

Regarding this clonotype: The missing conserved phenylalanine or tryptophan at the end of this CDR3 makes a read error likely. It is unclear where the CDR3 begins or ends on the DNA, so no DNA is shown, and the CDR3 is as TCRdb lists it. The CDR3 reads CASSLAGASETFS. This sequence joins TRBV5-1 and TRBJ1-1; the table's D call, TRBD1, has no DNA check behind it. The CDR3 is 13 amino acids long, termini counted. The germline CDR1 and CDR2 sequences are SGHRS and YFSETQ.

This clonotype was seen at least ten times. CDR3 protein: CSAPKTGTGGHNEQFF. In DNA form, the CDR3 reads TGCAGTGCTCCTAAGACCGGGACAGGGGGGCACAATGAGCAGTTCTTC. The V gene is TRBV20-1, the J gene TRBJ2-1; 11 positions match TRBD1. Germline V CDR1 and CDR2: DFQATT, SNEGSKA (reference sequence). This CDR3 contains 16 residues. V dropped 5 bases and J dropped 5; count of bases not matched to a gene: 11.

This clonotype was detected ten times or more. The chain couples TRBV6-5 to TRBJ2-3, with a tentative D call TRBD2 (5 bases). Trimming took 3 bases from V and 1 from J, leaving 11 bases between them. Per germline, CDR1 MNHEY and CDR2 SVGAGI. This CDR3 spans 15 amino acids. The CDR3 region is CASSYGGRGTDTQYF. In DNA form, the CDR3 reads TGTGCCAGCAGTTATGGAGGCCGCGGCACAGATACGCAGTATTTT.

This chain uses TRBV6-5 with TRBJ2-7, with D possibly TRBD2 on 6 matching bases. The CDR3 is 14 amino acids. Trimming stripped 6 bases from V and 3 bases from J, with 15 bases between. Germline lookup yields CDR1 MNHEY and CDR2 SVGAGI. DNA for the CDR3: TGTGCCAGCAGCCCCGGGACTTTCGACTACGAGCAGTACTTC. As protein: CASSPGTFDYEQYF.

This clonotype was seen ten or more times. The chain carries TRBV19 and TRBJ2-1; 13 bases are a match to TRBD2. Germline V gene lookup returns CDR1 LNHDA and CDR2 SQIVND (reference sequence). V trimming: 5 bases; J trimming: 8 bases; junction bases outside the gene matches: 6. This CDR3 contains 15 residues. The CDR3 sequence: CASSPGLAGEHEQFF. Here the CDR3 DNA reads TGTGCCAGTAGTCCCGGACTAGCGGGAGAGCATGAGCAGTTCTTC.

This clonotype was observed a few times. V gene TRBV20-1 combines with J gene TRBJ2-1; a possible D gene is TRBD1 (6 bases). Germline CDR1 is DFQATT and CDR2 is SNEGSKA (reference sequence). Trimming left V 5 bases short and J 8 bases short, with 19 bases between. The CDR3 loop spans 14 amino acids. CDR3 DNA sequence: TGCAGTGCTTTTAAAACAGGGTCTGGGGATGAGCAGTTCTTC. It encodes CSAFKTGSGDEQFF.

The CDR3 loop is CASRDGQNKNIQYF. CDR3 coding DNA: TGTGCCAGCAGGGACGGACAGAACAAAAACATTCAGTACTTC. This sequence joins TRBV6-2 or TRBV6-3 and TRBJ2-4, with D possibly TRBD1 on 6 matching bases. The CDR3 contains 14 residues. Per the germline V gene, CDR1 is MNHEY and CDR2 is SVGEGT. Trimming stripped 6 bases from V and 3 bases from J, with 12 bases between.